The 25 T cell receptor beta chains presented below share a single source sample, sequenced in a study of Tregs in tolerant kidney transplant recipients. The table came from immunoSEQ multiplex PCR; TCRdb's copy has only in-frame clones and leaves some out. This table has fewer than 80,000 clones, roughly 98% appearing once. The sequenced sample was CD4+ T cells from blood, obtained before the transplant. Receptors originate from a human donor who received a combined kidney and bone marrow transplant.

DNA of the CDR3: TGTGCCAGCAGCTTATCATGGCTAGCGGGATTCACCGGGGAGCTGTTTTTT. Its translation is CASSLSWLAGFTGELFF. The chain couples TRBV7-2 to TRBJ2-2, with 9 nucleotides matching TRBD2. This CDR3 is 17 amino acids long. V lost 2 bases to trimming and J lost 4 bases; unmatched junction nucleotides: 8. Looked up from germline, CDR1 is SGHTA and CDR2 is FQGNSA.

The chain is built from TRBV4-1 and TRBJ2-7; 7 nucleotides align to TRBD1. The CDR3 has 14 residues. Per the germline V gene, CDR1 is MGHRA and CDR2 is YSYEKL. J gave up 6 bases and V 3 bases, and 8 bases lay outside the gene matches. CDR3 sequence reads: CASSQGLTGVEQYF. The CDR3, as DNA: TGCGCCAGCAGCCAGGGCCTCACAGGGGTCGAGCAGTACTTC.

CDR3 in DNA: TGTGCCATACGGACAGGGTTGAACACTGAAGCTTTCTTT. Translated, it gives CAIRTGLNTEAFF. The chain links TRBV10-3 to TRBJ1-1; TRBD1 aligns across 8 bases. Germline V gene sequence: CDR1 ENHRY, CDR2 SYGVKD. This CDR3 has 13 amino acids. After removal of 9 bases from V and 0 bases from J, the junction contained 3 bases not matched to a gene.

This rearrangement joins TRBV9 to TRBJ1-2, with TRBD1 matching 7 bases. This CDR3 is built from 15 residues. Germline V gives CDR1 SGDLS, CDR2 YYNGEE. V shed 4 bases and J 8 bases; nucleotides not matched to a gene: 14. CDR3 protein: CASSSPTGRYAGYTF. CDR3 in DNA: TGTGCCAGCAGCTCCCCGACAGGGAGGTATGCGGGCTACACCTTC.

This chain joins TRBV11-3 and TRBJ2-7, with 7 bases matching TRBD2. Germline V gives CDR1 SGHNT, CDR2 YENEEA. V dropped 0 bases and J dropped 6; count of bases not matched to a gene: 5. The CDR3 contains 14 residues. CDR3 in DNA: TGTGCCAGCAGCTTAGATCAACTAGCGTTCGAGCAGTACTTC. Translated: CASSLDQLAFEQYF.

The chain links TRBV5-1 to TRBJ2-3, with D possibly being TRBD2 (5 bases). CDR3 length: 16 amino acids. The germline V and J ends were trimmed by 0 bases and 0 bases, with 11 bases remaining between them. The germline gives CDR1 SGHRS, CDR2 YFSETQ. CDR3 sequence reads: CASSLASGYSTDTQYF. The CDR3 nucleotides are TGCGCCAGCAGCTTGGCGAGCGGATACAGCACAGATACGCAGTATTTT.

The rearrangement joins TRBV7-7 to TRBJ2-1; 11 bases map to TRBD2. Losses at the gene ends were 6 bases for V and 11 bases for J; bases not matched to a gene: 3. The CDR3 covers 12 residues. Germline V gene sequence: CDR1 SSHAT, CDR2 FNYEAQ (reference sequence). In nucleotides, the CDR3 is TGTGCCAGCAGATCTAGCGGGGGGAAGCAGTTCTTC. Translation gives CASRSSGGKQFF.

This chain joins TRBV6-5 and TRBJ1-2; D is perhaps TRBD1 (6 bases). This CDR3 has 13 amino acids. Deletions cut 2 bases from V and 8 bases from J, with 12 bases between. The germline V gene has CDR1 MNHEY and CDR2 SVGAGI. CDR3 in amino acids: CASSYRQGNGYTF. CDR3 in DNA: TGTGCCAGCAGTTACCGGCAGGGGAACGGCTACACCTTC.

The chain recombines TRBV28 with TRBJ2-2; D remains ambiguous. The CDR3 is 13 residues long. The V end lost 8 bases, the J end lost 5 bases, and 12 bases lay between the germline ends. Germline loops: CDR1 MDHEN, CDR2 SYDVKM. CDR3 sequence: CASCEEFTGELFF. The CDR3 bases are TGTGCCAGCTGTGAGGAATTTACCGGGGAGCTGTTTTTT.

This clone was recorded only once. The chain combines TRBV5-6 with TRBJ2-2; tentatively, D is TRBD2 (5 bases). Trimming stripped 3 bases from V and 7 bases from J, with 16 bases between. The CDR3 extends over 15 amino acids. CDR1 is SGHDT, CDR2 YYEEEE, per germline. The CDR3 region has the DNA TGTGCCAGCAGCTCGACGGGGTTGGTCGGCGGGGAGCTGTTTTTT. Amino acid sequence: CASSSTGLVGGELFF.

The chain joins TRBV14 to TRBJ2-2, with TRBD2 identical over 11 bases. The CDR3 is 17 residues long. From germline, CDR1 is SGHDN and CDR2 FVKESK. With 2 bases clipped from V and 4 bases from J, the junction kept 6 bases outside the gene matches. The CDR3, as DNA: TGTGCCAGCAGCCAAAGGTTAACTAGCGGGGGCACCGGGGAGCTGTTTTTT. Protein product: CASSQRLTSGGTGELFF.

This chain links TRBV6-5 with TRBJ2-3, with 7 bases lining up with TRBD2. The CDR3 is 14 amino acids. Germline lookup yields CDR1 MNHEY and CDR2 SVGAGI. J was trimmed by 2 bases and V by 7 bases; bases with no gene match: 6. CDR3 in amino acids: CASKRAGNTDTQYF. CDR3 DNA sequence: TGTGCCAGCAAAAGAGCGGGAAACACAGATACGCAGTATTTT.

The chain is built from TRBV6-5 and TRBJ1-1; D is perhaps TRBD1 (6 bases). From germline, CDR1 is MNHEY and CDR2 SVGAGI. V shed 6 bases and J shed 1 base, with 9 bases lying between them. The CDR3 length is 13 residues. The CDR3 spells CASRRGSNTEAFF. The CDR3 region has the DNA TGTGCCAGCAGAAGGGGGTCGAACACTGAAGCTTTCTTT.

The chain joins TRBV4-1 to TRBJ2-3, with a tentative D call TRBD2 (7 bases). Germline-derived CDR1 and CDR2 are MGHRA and YSYEKL. CDR3 length: 17 residues. Trimming stripped 1 base from V and 6 bases from J, with 20 bases between. Here the CDR3 reads CASSQVLPGGKADTQYF. The CDR3 region has the DNA TGCGCCAGCAGCCAAGTACTACCGGGGGGCAAGGCGGATACGCAGTATTTT.

The chain uses TRBV5-6 and TRBJ2-7; TRBD2 matches 7 bases. CDR3 size: 12 residues. Germline CDR1 SGHDT, CDR2 YYEEEE. Trimming cost V 4 bases and J 9 bases; bases outside gene matches: 7. CDR3 bases: TGTGCCAGCAGCCCCAAGGGCGGGAGGCAGTACTTC. Translation: CASSPKGGRQYF.

The chain is built from TRBV2 and TRBJ1-2, with TRBD1 as a possible D gene (6 bases). In germline, CDR1 is SNHLY, CDR2 FYNNEI. The V gene lost 6 bases and the J gene lost 6 bases, with 11 bases spanning the gap. The CDR3 is made up of 12 amino acids. The DNA of the CDR3 is TGTGCCAGCAGATGGACAGAAGATGGCTACACCTTC. Amino acid sequence: CASRWTEDGYTF.

The V call is TRBV6-5, the J call TRBJ2-3, with 14 bases lining up with TRBD2. The CDR3 has 14 residues. J gave up 14 bases and V 4 bases, and 8 bases lay outside the gene matches. Germline assignment: CDR1 MNHEY and CDR2 SVGAGI. CDR3 protein: CASSSGLAGELGYF. The CDR3 bases are TGTGCCAGCAGTTCGGGACTAGCGGGAGAGCTCGGGTATTTT.

This chain uses TRBV11-3 with TRBJ2-7, with 7 bases lining up with TRBD2. J lost 1 base, V lost 5 bases, and 11 bases had no gene match. From germline, CDR1 is SGHNT and CDR2 YENEEA. CDR3 size: 16 residues. The CDR3 nucleotides are TGTGCCAGCAGCCCACTCGTGGCGGGGGTTTCCTACGAGCAGTACTTC. Amino acids: CASSPLVAGVSYEQYF.

V gene TRBV20-1 combines with J gene TRBJ2-1; perhaps TRBD2 as D (6 bases). Germline CDR1 DFQATT, CDR2 SNEGSKA (reference sequence). The CDR3 sequence is 11 residues long. V was clipped by 5 bases and J by 5 bases, with 7 bases between them. The DNA for the CDR3 is TGCAGTGCTGGACTAAACAATGAGCAGTTCTTC. Amino acid sequence: CSAGLNNEQFF.

This rearrangement joins TRBV29-1 to TRBJ2-7, with 8 bases matching TRBD1. The CDR3 is made up of 12 amino acids. CDR1 is SQVTM and CDR2 is ANQGSEA in the germline V gene. With V trimmed by 7 bases and J by 4 bases, 6 bases remained unmatched. CDR3 coding DNA: TGCAGCGCCCGGACAGGGTTATACGAGCAGTACTTC. Encoded protein: CSARTGLYEQYF.

V usage is TRBV6-6 and J usage is TRBJ1-6, with 9 nucleotides matching TRBD1. This CDR3 has 15 amino acids. Germline CDR1 is MNHNY and CDR2 is SVGAGI (reference sequence). The trim removed 6 bases at V and 8 bases at J, leaving 8 bases unmatched. CDR3 protein: CASRRDREAYSPLHF. CDR3 in DNA: TGTGCCAGCAGACGGGACAGGGAGGCCTATTCACCCCTCCACTTT.

The chain links TRBV5-1 to TRBJ2-1; 7 nucleotides match TRBD2. The V gene's germline CDR1 is SGHRS and CDR2 YFSETQ. The CDR3 is made up of 17 amino acids. The V gene end was trimmed by 0 bases and the J gene end by 3 bases; junction bases not matched to a gene: 9. This CDR3 is CASSLATLADLYNEQFF. The CDR3 DNA sequence: TGCGCCAGCAGCTTGGCGACCCTAGCGGATCTCTACAATGAGCAGTTCTTC.

The genes are TRBV12-5 and TRBJ2-3, with TRBD2 matching 10 bases. The CDR3 length is 16 residues. Germline trimming cut 6 bases from V and 1 base from J; bases unmatched to any gene: 7. Germline loops: CDR1 LGHNT, CDR2 FRNRAP. In nucleotides, the CDR3 is TGTGCTAGTGGCCCTCCCGGACTAGCGGGCACAGATACGCAGTATTTT. Translating it yields CASGPPGLAGTDTQYF. Complete variable domain (other parts from reference TRBV12-5 and TRBJ2-3): DARVTQTPRHKVTEMGQEVTMRCQPILGHNTVFWYRQTMMQGLELLAYFRNRAPLDDSGMPKDRFSAEMPDATLATLKIQPSEPRDSAVYFCASGPPGLAGTDTQYFGPGTRLTVL.

The rearrangement joins TRBV6-5 to TRBJ2-1, with TRBD2 matching over 12 bases. The CDR3 is 16 amino acids. Germline lookup yields CDR1 MNHEY and CDR2 SVGAGI. The V segment lost 4 bases and the J segment 5 bases; nucleotides outside the gene matches: 6. The CDR3 sequence: CASSFLAGGGNNEQFF. In DNA form, the CDR3 reads TGTGCCAGCAGTTTCCTAGCGGGAGGGGGGAACAATGAGCAGTTCTTC.

This clone was found once. V usage is TRBV5-5 and J usage is TRBJ2-7, with 8 bases lining up with TRBD1. The CDR3 has 12 residues. The germline gives CDR1 SGHKS, CDR2 YYEKEE (reference sequence). The V and J ends lost 4 bases and 9 bases, in that order; junction bases with no gene match: 6. The CDR3 here is CASSMGQAGQYF. CDR3 DNA sequence: TGTGCCAGCAGCATGGGACAGGCCGGGCAGTACTTC.